The clone carrying this T cell receptor beta chain was seen more than once but under ten times. This record belongs to a study of blood T cell repertoires in COVID-19. The overall study: Sites across the United States, Italy and Spain contributed samples from acute and convalescent COVID-19. From T cells, B-cell-depleted T cells, or PBMCs came the material, which was cDNA or gDNA.

Here immunoSEQ multiplex PCR was the method, and the copy in TCRdb shows in-frame clones only, minus some. This table has about 220,000 clones, around 83% appearing once. The CDR3 has 14 amino acids. Per the germline V gene, CDR1 is SGHVS and CDR2 is FNYEAQ. V lost 5 bases, J lost 2 bases, and 4 bases stayed unmatched. The clonotype comes from a woman in her thirties or forties with acute COVID-19. The gene calls are TRBV7-6 and TRBJ1-2, with TRBD1 identical over 8 bases. Material: PBMCs or T cells enriched from blood (not recorded which). The CDR3 nucleotides read TGTGCCAGCAGCCCACGACAGGGGAACTATGGCTACACCTTC. This gives the protein CASSPRQGNYGYTF.